A selection of T cell receptor beta chains follows, all from one sample in a study of blood T cell repertoires in COVID-19. Assay used: immunoSEQ multiplex PCR; TCRdb lists only in-frame clones, some missing. The data hold 150,000 to 200,000 clones, with 85% to 90% observed a single time. Sequences were obtained from peripheral blood. These receptors originate from a woman in her 70s with COVID-19, enrolled during active disease. Both conserved end residues are part of each CDR3. A D gene is named only where the DNA matches it firmly. Some rows have no size entry. The others give once, few or many, or a class for an expanded clone.

d_gene: .
v_gene: TRBV20-1
j_gene: TRBJ1-2
abundance: .
CDR3nt: TGCAGTGCTAGTTCCCCCTTAAATGGCTACACCTTC
CDR3aa: CSASSPLNGYTF

d_gene: .
v_gene: TRBV6-2/TRBV6-3
j_gene: TRBJ2-2
abundance: .
CDR3nt: TGTGCCAGCAGTTACTCGCCGGACTACGGGAACGGGGAGCTGTTTTTT
CDR3aa: CASSYSPDYGNGELFF

d_gene: TRBD1
v_gene: TRBV7-2
j_gene: TRBJ1-2
abundance: .
CDR3nt: TGTGCCAGCAGCTTAGGGACAGGCGGGTATGGCTACACCTTC
CDR3aa: CASSLGTGGYGYTF

d_gene: .
v_gene: TRBV5-1
j_gene: TRBJ2-2
abundance: .
CDR3nt: TGCGCCAGCAGTTACGGGACTTCGAACACCGGGGAGCTGTTTTTT
CDR3aa: CASSYGTSNTGELFF

d_gene: TRBD1
v_gene: TRBV19
j_gene: TRBJ1-1
abundance: .
CDR3nt: TGTGCCAGTAGTATACTTCACTCAGGGGGCGATGAAGCTTTCTTT
CDR3aa: CASSILHSGGDEAFF

d_gene: TRBD1
v_gene: TRBV30
j_gene: TRBJ2-1
abundance: .
CDR3nt: TGTGCCTGGAGCTCAGGGACAGTTGACAATGAGCAGTTCTTC
CDR3aa: CAWSSGTVDNEQFF

d_gene: TRBD1
v_gene: TRBV7-2
j_gene: TRBJ2-7
abundance: once
CDR3nt: TGTGCCAGCAGTTCCCTCAGGACAGGGCGCTACGAGCAGTACTTC
CDR3aa: CASSSLRTGRYEQYF

d_gene: .
v_gene: TRBV2
j_gene: TRBJ2-3
abundance: .
CDR3nt: TGTGCCAGCAGTCCCGGAGGCAGCGCTAGCACAGATACGCAGTATTTT
CDR3aa: CASSPGGSASTDTQYF

d_gene: TRBD1
v_gene: TRBV5-1
j_gene: TRBJ2-7
abundance: .
CDR3nt: TGCGCCAGCAGCCCGGGACAGGCCTCCTACGAGCAGTACTTC
CDR3aa: CASSPGQASYEQYF

d_gene: TRBD2
v_gene: TRBV27
j_gene: TRBJ2-3
abundance: .
CDR3nt: TGTGCCAGCAGCCGGGGGGTGACGGGCCCAGATACGCAGTATTTT
CDR3aa: CASSRGVTGPDTQYF

d_gene: .
v_gene: TRBV7-8
j_gene: TRBJ1-3
abundance: .
CDR3nt: TGTGCCAGCAGCTTAGAGCGTTTGCGGCACTCTGGAAACACCATATATTTT
CDR3aa: CASSLERLRHSGNTIYF

d_gene: .
v_gene: TRBV5-8
j_gene: TRBJ2-3
abundance: .
CDR3nt: TGTGCCAGCAGCCTTGGGGCAGGGCTAAGCACAGATACGCAGTATTTT
CDR3aa: CASSLGAGLSTDTQYF

d_gene: .
v_gene: TRBV18
j_gene: TRBJ2-7
abundance: .
CDR3nt: TGTGCCAGCTCACCAAACCAGCTCCAAGGGGGCTACGAGCAGTACTTC
CDR3aa: CASSPNQLQGGYEQYF

d_gene: .
v_gene: TRBV5-6
j_gene: TRBJ2-2
abundance: .
CDR3nt: TGTGCCAGCAGCCCCGACATTACGAACACCGGGGAGCTGTTTTTT
CDR3aa: CASSPDITNTGELFF

d_gene: TRBD1
v_gene: TRBV9
j_gene: TRBJ2-6
abundance: few
CDR3nt: TGTGCCAGCAGCGTGACCCCAGGGGGCGGAAACGTCCTGACTTTC
CDR3aa: CASSVTPGGGNVLTF

d_gene: TRBD2
v_gene: TRBV5-1
j_gene: TRBJ2-3
abundance: .
CDR3nt: TGCGCCAGCAGCTCCTGGACTAGCGGGAGGGCAGATACGCAGTATTTT
CDR3aa: CASSSWTSGRADTQYF

d_gene: TRBD1
v_gene: TRBV29-1
j_gene: TRBJ2-1
abundance: .
CDR3nt: TGCAGCTCGGACAGGGACGATGAGCAGTTCTTC
CDR3aa: CSSDRDDEQFF

d_gene: .
v_gene: TRBV6-4
j_gene: TRBJ1-5
abundance: .
CDR3nt: TGTGCCAGCGCGATCGAGGGCAATCAGCCCCAGCATTTT
CDR3aa: CASAIEGNQPQHF

d_gene: TRBD1
v_gene: TRBV2
j_gene: TRBJ1-2
abundance: .
CDR3nt: TGTGCCAGCATCAGGGGGCTCGACTATGGCTACACCTTC
CDR3aa: CASIRGLDYGYTF

d_gene: .
v_gene: TRBV30
j_gene: TRBJ2-5
abundance: .
CDR3nt: TGTGCCTGGAGTGTACAGGACCCCATGTACTTC
CDR3aa: CAWSVQDPMYF

d_gene: .
v_gene: TRBV2
j_gene: TRBJ2-3
abundance: .
CDR3nt: TGTGCCAGCAGTGAAGATCGTGTCGGGCTAGCGATGCCAGATACGCAGTATTTT
CDR3aa: CASSEDRVGLAMPDTQYF

d_gene: TRBD2
v_gene: TRBV6-5
j_gene: TRBJ2-7
abundance: .
CDR3nt: TGTGCCAGCAGTTACTCGACTAGCGGGGGGGCTTACGAGCAGTACTTC
CDR3aa: CASSYSTSGGAYEQYF

d_gene: .
v_gene: TRBV4-1
j_gene: TRBJ1-3
abundance: .
CDR3nt: TGCGCCAGCAGCCAAGATACCGGACAGCCTGGAAACACCATATATTTT
CDR3aa: CASSQDTGQPGNTIYF

d_gene: .
v_gene: TRBV3-1/TRBV3-2
j_gene: TRBJ1-3
abundance: .
CDR3nt: TGTGCCAGCAGCCAAGGAGGGATCGGAAACACCATATATTTT
CDR3aa: CASSQGGIGNTIYF

d_gene: TRBD1
v_gene: TRBV30
j_gene: TRBJ1-6
abundance: .
CDR3nt: TGTGCCTGGAAGGGGACAGGGTTTTCACCCCTCCACTTT
CDR3aa: CAWKGTGFSPLHF

d_gene: TRBD1
v_gene: TRBV6-4
j_gene: TRBJ1-1
abundance: .
CDR3nt: TGTGCCAGCAGTGACGCGACAGGGGGCAACACTGAAGCTTTCTTT
CDR3aa: CASSDATGGNTEAFF

d_gene: .
v_gene: TRBV5-1
j_gene: TRBJ1-2
abundance: .
CDR3nt: TGCGCCAGCAACGACCCCGGGACTGAATCTAACTATGGCTACACCTTC
CDR3aa: CASNDPGTESNYGYTF

d_gene: TRBD1
v_gene: TRBV10-3
j_gene: TRBJ2-2
abundance: .
CDR3nt: TGTGCCATCAGCAAGGACAGGGGGGAGCTGTTTTTT
CDR3aa: CAISKDRGELFF

d_gene: .
v_gene: TRBV2
j_gene: TRBJ1-5
abundance: few
CDR3nt: TGTGCCAGCACCCGGGATAGCAATCAGCCCCAGCATTTT
CDR3aa: CASTRDSNQPQHF

d_gene: .
v_gene: TRBV30
j_gene: TRBJ1-1
abundance: .
CDR3nt: TGTGCCTGGAGGAAAAAGGGGGGGGGCACTGAAGCTTTCTTT
CDR3aa: CAWRKKGGGTEAFF

d_gene: TRBD1
v_gene: TRBV11-3
j_gene: TRBJ2-3
abundance: .
CDR3nt: TGTGCCAGCAGCTTCAGGACAGGGGCAGATACGCAGTATTTT
CDR3aa: CASSFRTGADTQYF

d_gene: .
v_gene: TRBV5-1
j_gene: TRBJ2-2
abundance: .
CDR3nt: TGCGCCAGCAGCTTACAAAGGACAGCCACAAACACCGGGGAGCTGTTTTTT
CDR3aa: CASSLQRTATNTGELFF

d_gene: TRBD1
v_gene: TRBV6-1
j_gene: TRBJ1-2
abundance: .
CDR3nt: TGTGCCAGCAGTGAAGCCATCGGGACAGGCTATAGGTCTGGCTACACCTTC
CDR3aa: CASSEAIGTGYRSGYTF

d_gene: .
v_gene: TRBV28
j_gene: TRBJ1-2
abundance: .
CDR3nt: TGTGCCAGCAGGCCGGGACAAACTCCGACTGGCTACACCTTC
CDR3aa: CASRPGQTPTGYTF

d_gene: TRBD1
v_gene: TRBV5-4
j_gene: TRBJ1-4
abundance: .
CDR3nt: TGTGCCAGCAGCTCCGGGACAGTCGGAAATGAAAAACTGTTTTTT
CDR3aa: CASSSGTVGNEKLFF

d_gene: TRBD1
v_gene: TRBV19
j_gene: TRBJ1-2
abundance: .
CDR3nt: TGTGCCAGTAGTATCCCGGGACAGGGTAACGGCTATGGCTACACCTTC
CDR3aa: CASSIPGQGNGYGYTF

d_gene: TRBD1
v_gene: TRBV2
j_gene: TRBJ1-5
abundance: .
CDR3nt: TGTGCCAGCAGACAGGGGGCGCAGGTTCAGCCCCAGCATTTT
CDR3aa: CASRQGAQVQPQHF

d_gene: .
v_gene: TRBV6-6
j_gene: TRBJ2-1
abundance: .
CDR3nt: TGTGCCAGCAGTGCGGCAGGGGAGTCGAATGAGCAGTTCTTC
CDR3aa: CASSAAGESNEQFF

d_gene: TRBD1
v_gene: TRBV6-4
j_gene: TRBJ1-1
abundance: .
CDR3nt: TGTGCCGGCCAGCCGGGACAGGGCATGAACACTGAAGCTTTCTTT
CDR3aa: CAGQPGQGMNTEAFF

d_gene: TRBD1
v_gene: TRBV5-4
j_gene: TRBJ1-4
abundance: .
CDR3nt: TGTGCCAGCAGCTTGGGGGGGACAGGGAAATCGTTTGAAAAACTGTTTTTT
CDR3aa: CASSLGGTGKSFEKLFF

d_gene: .
v_gene: TRBV4-1
j_gene: TRBJ2-7
abundance: .
CDR3nt: TGCGCCAGCAGCCAAGAGGTCCGGTACTACGAGCAGTACTTC
CDR3aa: CASSQEVRYYEQYF

d_gene: .
v_gene: TRBV30
j_gene: TRBJ1-5
abundance: .
CDR3nt: TGTGCCTGGAGTCCTGGGGCAGGACGTCAGCCCCAGCATTTT
CDR3aa: CAWSPGAGRQPQHF

d_gene: .
v_gene: TRBV11-1
j_gene: TRBJ2-7
abundance: .
CDR3nt: TGTGCCAGCAGCCACAGGGTTGGGTCTATCCAAGAGCAGTACTTC
CDR3aa: CASSHRVGSIQEQYF

d_gene: TRBD2
v_gene: TRBV30
j_gene: TRBJ2-3
abundance: .
CDR3nt: TGTGCCTGGGCGGGGACTAGTATGGATACGCAGTATTTT
CDR3aa: CAWAGTSMDTQYF

d_gene: .
v_gene: TRBV5-1
j_gene: TRBJ2-5
abundance: few
CDR3nt: TGCGCCAGCAGCAGAAGCTTGTGGACTCACCTCAGTAACTTC
CDR3aa: CASSRSLWTHLSNF

d_gene: .
v_gene: TRBV12-3/TRBV12-4
j_gene: TRBJ1-1
abundance: .
CDR3nt: TGTGCCAGCAGTCGCACAGAGAACACTGAAGCTTTCTTT
CDR3aa: CASSRTENTEAFF

d_gene: .
v_gene: TRBV10-3
j_gene: TRBJ2-5
abundance: once
CDR3nt: TGTGCCATCAGTGTACAGGGCCCCGGCCAAGAGACCCAGTACTTC
CDR3aa: CAISVQGPGQETQYF

d_gene: .
v_gene: TRBV11-2
j_gene: TRBJ2-2
abundance: many
CDR3nt: TGTGCCAGCAGCTTCCGGGGACTTACCGGGGAGCTGTTTTTT
CDR3aa: CASSFRGLTGELFF

d_gene: .
v_gene: TRBV21-1
j_gene: TRBJ1-1
abundance: .
CDR3nt: TGTGCCAGCAGCAAAGGGGTAGGACAGTTGAACACTGAAGCTTTCTTT
CDR3aa: CASSKGVGQLNTEAFF

d_gene: TRBD1
v_gene: TRBV5-1
j_gene: TRBJ2-2
abundance: .
CDR3nt: TGCGCCAGCAGCTTGTTCACAGGGGGAGACACCGGGGAGCTGTTTTTT
CDR3aa: CASSLFTGGDTGELFF

d_gene: TRBD1
v_gene: TRBV11-3
j_gene: TRBJ2-1
abundance: .
CDR3nt: TGTGCCAGCAGCCGGGACAGAGACTACAATGAGCAGTTCTTC
CDR3aa: CASSRDRDYNEQFF

d_gene: .
v_gene: TRBV30
j_gene: TRBJ2-2
abundance: few
CDR3nt: TGTGCCTGGAGAAGCAGGCGCAAGAACACCGGGGAGCTGTTTTTT
CDR3aa: CAWRSRRKNTGELFF

d_gene: .
v_gene: TRBV5-1
j_gene: TRBJ2-5
abundance: .
CDR3nt: TGCGCCAGCAGCTTGAACCTCGGGGCGGGGGAGACCCAGTACTTC
CDR3aa: CASSLNLGAGETQYF

d_gene: TRBD1
v_gene: TRBV5-1
j_gene: TRBJ2-5
abundance: .
CDR3nt: TGCGCCAGCAGCTTGGGGGTTGGGGACAGGGACCAAGAGACCCAGTACTTC
CDR3aa: CASSLGVGDRDQETQYF

d_gene: .
v_gene: TRBV18
j_gene: TRBJ1-1
abundance: .
CDR3nt: TGTGCCAGCTCATCCCCGACGGGGAGGGATACTGAAGCTTTCTTT
CDR3aa: CASSSPTGRDTEAFF